This TCR delta chain was profiled in a study of delta chains in infants with herpesvirus infections. The study, taken as a whole, reports: A few infants infected before 120 days plus one congenital case had the public Vdelta1 clonotype. The public clonotype appeared only at the first post-infection time point and was absent in uninfected infants.

V lost 5 bases to trimming and J lost 4 bases; unmatched junction nucleotides: 13. CDR1 and CDR2 from the germline V gene are TSWWSYY and QGS. This CDR3 spans 16 amino acids. Regarding this clone: As yet, its antigen is unknown.

Gamma-chain- and delta-chain-specific primers converted PBMC RNA into TCR cDNA. TCRdb re-called the RT-PCR reads through CATT. The table lists roughly 1,500 delta-chain clones, 25% to 30% of them singletons. This sequence was found in a human donor who was a Ugandan infant, either HIV-exposed or HIV-unexposed (not recorded which). The chain links TRDV1 to TRDJ1, with 7 positions matching TRDD3. The specimen was peripheral blood, collected at time point 1 of longitudinal follow-up. CDR3 amino acids: CALGNRKGGGIDKLIF. The CDR3 region has the DNA TGTGCTCTTGGGAACCGGAAGGGAGGGGGGATCGATAAACTCATCTTT.